In this sample, the clone carrying this T cell receptor beta chain turned up many times. This sample is drawn from a study of T-cell reconstitution after alpha-beta-depleted transplantation in children. TCRbeta library construction was performed incorporating unique molecular identifiers. MiXCR, run by TCRdb on the PCR reads, gives a single entry per CDR3 protein. The sample consists of 200,000 to 250,000 distinct CDR3 sequences, roughly a tenth of them appearing once. The CDR3 is made up of 18 amino acids. V lost 5 bases and J 2 bases, leaving 21 bases between the germline ends. The chain employs TRBV12-3 or TRBV12-4 and TRBJ1-4; D is possibly TRBD1 (5 bases). Here the sequenced sample was PBMCs from the stem cell graft donor, taken from the stem cell graft. The origin of this receptor is a human donor who donated a stem cell graft to a child with SCID. The CDR3, as DNA: TGTGCCAGCAGTGCCCGCCAGGTGGGGGTTCATACTAATGAAAAACTGTTTTTT. Protein sequence: CASSARQVGVHTNEKLFF.